This T cell receptor beta chain was retrieved from a study of shared clonotypes between healthy human individuals. Study-wide results and limits: Tissues were not sampled, only blood, and their repertoires likely differ.

This clone was detected only a few times. No antigen is known for it. TCRdb's table, derived via immunoSEQ multiplex PCR, lists solely in-frame clones and lacks some. This table has around 940,000 clones, approximately 76% appearing once. The CDR3 sequence is 18 residues long. Germline V gene data show CDR1 as KGHSH and CDR2 as LQKENI. J was trimmed by 5 bases and V by 6 bases; bases with no gene match: 20. The chain joins TRBV18 to TRBJ2-7; the match to TRBD1 covers 9 bases. The sequenced material came from memory CD4+ T cells sorted from blood. The subset denotes: CD45RA-negative fraction. This clonotype was sampled from a man aged 18 to 29 in good health. The chain's CDR3 is CASSNRNLTGTGFHEQYF. The CDR3 DNA reads as TGTGCCAGCTCTAATCGAAACTTAACCGGGACAGGGTTCCACGAGCAGTACTTC.